This entry concerns a single TCR beta chain. Its antigen remains unidentified. Sequencing was performed with immunoSEQ multiplex PCR; in TCRdb, only in-frame clones are kept and a portion is missing. The top ten hold about 0.25% of the sample, which has more than 90,000 clones, roughly 92% seen once. In germline, CDR1 is SEHNR, CDR2 FQNEAQ (reference sequence). V was cut by 2 bases and J by 4 bases, with 8 bases left in between. The CDR3 spans 13 residues. The sample originates from a study of T cell repertoires and HLA-DP antigens. Study at large: Donors were two male and one female, aged 18-to-29 to 60-to-69. DNA input averaged approximately 240 ng in sorted CD137+CD4+ and roughly 1,300 ng in pre-culture CD4+. General study findings and limits: Against one allele, clones undetected before culture averaged about 34%; against the other, roughly 50%.

Sample: CD4+ T cells from PBMCs. The chain joins TRBV7-9 to TRBJ1-2; D gene unclear. The origin of this receptor is a woman aged 18-29 years in good health and CMV-seronegative. CDR3 in amino acids: CASSLTLSYGYTF. Here the CDR3 DNA reads TGTGCCAGCAGCTTAACTTTGTCCTATGGCTACACCTTC.